This T cell receptor beta chain was profiled in a study of blood T cell repertoires in COVID-19. Study details: COVID-19 samples collected from the United States, Italy and Spain covered acute and convalescent phases. Sources were T cells, B-cell-depleted T cells, or PBMCs; the material itself was cDNA or gDNA.

As handled by the study authors: Estimates of nucleated cell counts were drawn from the amplification of reference gene primers. Assay used: immunoSEQ multiplex PCR; TCRdb lists only in-frame clones, some missing. V, J and clone size were drawn from that table, and D and trimming were deduced from the DNA. The sample lists around 100,000 clones; approximately 83% were seen once. Germline V CDR1 and CDR2: SNHLY, FYNNEI. The ends lost 6 bases at V and 2 bases at J; junction bases unmatched: 9. The CDR3 contains 15 residues. The J gene is TRBJ2-7, the V gene TRBV2; 8 bases fit TRBD2. This receptor was identified in a woman in her seventies with acute or convalescent COVID-19. The sample consisted of peripheral blood. CDR3 amino acids: CASRPTGGGTYEQYF. The CDR3 bases are TGTGCCAGCAGACCGACGGGCGGGGGGACCTACGAGCAGTACTTC.